Each of the 29 T cell receptor beta chains below was sequenced from the same sample in a study of cytomegalovirus exposure and HLA in healthy donors. This PCR relied on a set of 60 Vbeta primers and 13 Jbeta primers. TCRdb's table, derived via immunoSEQ multiplex PCR, lists solely in-frame clones and lacks some. The sample records about 150,000 clones, roughly 70% being singletons. Material: PBMCs. These receptors all come from a woman between 18 and 29 years old in good health and CMV-seropositive.

V is TRBV7-2 and J is TRBJ1-1; 8 bases fit TRBD1. Germline loops: CDR1 SGHTA, CDR2 FQGNSA. CDR3 length: 12 amino acids. Losses at the gene ends were 3 bases for V and 10 bases for J; bases not matched to a gene: 4. CDR3 nucleotides: TGTGCCAGCAGCTTGCCTCAGGGGGCAGCTTTCTTT. This gives the protein CASSLPQGAAFF. Full variable domain (remainder filled in from reference TRBV7-2 and TRBJ1-1): GAGVSQSPSNKVTEKGKDVELRCDPISGHTALYWYRQSLGQGLEFLIYFQGNSAPDKSGLPSDRFSAERTGGSVSTLTIQRTQQEDSAVYLCASSLPQGAAFFGQGTRLTVV.

The chain couples TRBV13 to TRBJ1-2, with 7 bases lining up with TRBD1. After removal of 4 bases from V and 6 bases from J, the junction contained 11 bases not matched to a gene. Germline lookup yields CDR1 PRHDT and CDR2 FYEKMQ (reference sequence). The CDR3 is made up of 15 amino acids. The CDR3 coding sequence is TGTGCCAGCAGCTCTCCGAGACAGGGTGCAAATGGCTACACCTTC. Protein: CASSSPRQGANGYTF.

This clone was recorded once. The V call is TRBV5-1, the J call TRBJ1-3, with D tentatively TRBD1 (6 bases). The CDR3 loop spans 12 amino acids. V was cut by 0 bases and J by 10 bases, with 8 bases left in between. Germline V gene data show CDR1 as SGHRS and CDR2 as YFSETQ. The CDR3 DNA reads TGCGCCAGCAGCTTGGAAGGGGGTACCATATATTTT. Amino acid sequence: CASSLEGGTIYF.

This clone was counted only a few times. The J gene is TRBJ2-5, the V gene TRBV6-1; 12 bases are shared with TRBD2. The germline gives CDR1 MNHNS, CDR2 SASEGT. V trimming: 6 bases; J trimming: 5 bases; junction bases outside the gene matches: 7. This CDR3 has 15 amino acids. CDR3 coding DNA: TGTGCCAGCAGCTCTAGCGGGGGGGCCCGGGAGACCCAGTACTTC. It codes for CASSSSGGARETQYF.

This rearrangement joins TRBV5-8 to TRBJ1-1; tentatively, D is TRBD1 (5 bases). The V end was cut by 4 bases, the J end by 7 bases, with 14 bases between. This CDR3 has 13 amino acids. Germline-derived CDR1 and CDR2 are SGHTS and YDEGEE. CDR3 sequence (DNA): TGTGCCAGCAGCATAGCAGGGTGGGTTGAAGCTTTCTTT. This sequence encodes CASSIAGWVEAFF.

This rearrangement joins TRBV5-1 to TRBJ2-6, with a possible D match to TRBD1 (5 bases). This CDR3 region has 17 residues. V was pared by 3 bases and J by 0 bases, with 13 bases between. The germline V gene encodes CDR1 SGHRS and CDR2 YFSETQ. CDR3 DNA sequence: TGCGCCAGCAGCTCCGGCGCAGGGCTCTCTGGGGCCAACGTCCTGACTTTC. It translates to CASSSGAGLSGANVLTF.

The V gene is TRBV7-8, the J gene TRBJ1-3, with D uncertain. The V gene lost 4 bases and the J gene lost 4 bases, with 17 bases spanning the gap. CDR3 length: 16 residues. The V gene's germline CDR1 is SGHVS and CDR2 FQNEAQ. CDR3 sequence reads: CASSSPDLSGGNTIYF. CDR3 bases: TGTGCCAGCAGCTCCCCGGACCTCTCGGGAGGAAACACCATATATTTT.

The J gene is TRBJ2-3, the V gene TRBV11-2, with TRBD2 as a possible D gene (5 bases). Trimming shortened V by 1 base and J by 0 bases, and 8 bases separated the two germline ends. The germline V gene has CDR1 SGHAT and CDR2 FQNNGV. The CDR3 totals 15 residues. In nucleotides, the CDR3 is TGTGCCAGCAGCTTAGGACGGGGAAGCACAGATACGCAGTATTTT. As protein: CASSLGRGSTDTQYF.

The genes are TRBV30 and TRBJ2-2, with D perhaps matching TRBD1 (6 bases). The CDR3 is 16 amino acids. Germline CDR1 is GTSNPN and CDR2 is SVGIG (reference sequence). V was cut by 2 bases and J by 6 bases, with 19 bases left in between. The chain's CDR3 is CAWSQGSSGIAGELFF. DNA of the CDR3: TGTGCCTGGAGTCAGGGGTCCAGCGGTATCGCCGGGGAGCTGTTTTTT. Looking up the rest from reference TRBV30 and TRBJ2-2 gives the full variable domain: SQTIHQWPATLVQPVGSPLSLECTVEGTSNPNLYWYRQAAGRGLQLLFYSVGIGQISSEVPQNLSASRPQDRQFILSSKKLLLSDSGFYLCAWSQGSSGIAGELFFGEGSRLTVL.

The chain uses TRBV11-2 and TRBJ2-5; D not certain. The better agreement between TRBJ2-7 and the DNA end casts doubt on the J call. The germline gives CDR1 SGHAT, CDR2 FQNNGV. The CDR3 has 15 residues. The chain's CDR3 is CASSRGLPINYEQYF. As DNA, the CDR3 is TGTGCCAGCAGCCGAGGTCTACCCATAAACTACGAGCAGTACTTC.

The V gene is TRBV7-2, the J gene TRBJ1-3, with unresolved D. CDR1 and CDR2 (germline): SGHTA, FQGNSA. The CDR3 is 16 residues long. Trimming left V 1 base short and J 3 bases short, with 13 bases between. The CDR3 DNA reads as TGTGCCAGCAGCTTAGGGGAGACATGGGGTGGAAACACCATATATTTT. It codes for CASSLGETWGGNTIYF.

This clone came up once. This chain uses TRBV30 with TRBJ2-5; no clear D. Germline V gene sequence: CDR1 GTSNPN, CDR2 SVGIG (reference sequence). V gave up 1 base and J gave up 2 bases, with 26 bases separating them. This CDR3 contains 19 residues. The CDR3 DNA reads TGTGCCTGGAGTGGGTTAACAATATATGATCGGAGCCCACAAGAGACCCAGTACTTC. It specifies CAWSGLTIYDRSPQETQYF.

The chain uses TRBV7-6 and TRBJ2-1; 9 bases match TRBD2. V was pared by 6 bases and J by 6 bases, with 9 bases of the junction left unmatched. Germline loops: CDR1 SGHVS, CDR2 FNYEAQ. This CDR3 is built from 15 residues. CDR3 residues: CASSLGGGECNEQFF. The CDR3 DNA follows: TGTGCCAGCAGTCTGGGCGGGGGGGAGTGCAATGAGCAGTTCTTC.

The chain has TRBV30 and TRBJ2-1; no definite D call. The germline gives CDR1 GTSNPN, CDR2 SVGIG (reference sequence). The CDR3 is 11 residues long. Trimming stripped 8 bases from V and 1 base from J, with 6 bases between. The CDR3 loop is CALTSYNEQFF. The CDR3 DNA sequence: TGTGCCCTGACTTCCTACAATGAGCAGTTCTTC. The full variable domain, with the rest looked up from reference TRBV30 and TRBJ2-1, is SQTIHQWPATLVQPVGSPLSLECTVEGTSNPNLYWYRQAAGRGLQLLFYSVGIGQISSEVPQNLSASRPQDRQFILSSKKLLLSDSGFYLCALTSYNEQFFGPGTRLTVL.

This chain uses TRBV14 with TRBJ2-1; 15 positions match TRBD2. The length of the CDR3 is 15 residues. J gave up 8 bases and V 2 bases, and 1 base lay outside the gene matches. Germline V gene lookup returns CDR1 SGHDN and CDR2 FVKESK. The CDR3 loop reads CASSQRTSGGDEQFF. In nucleotides, the CDR3 is TGTGCCAGCAGCCAACGGACTAGCGGGGGGGATGAGCAGTTCTTC.

In its sample, this clone was seen a few times. Its ends do not fully match the called genes, so a read error is possible. This chain joins TRBV12-5 and TRBJ2-7; D is perhaps TRBD2 (5 bases). The CDR3 spans 11 residues. CDR1 and CDR2 from the germline V gene are LGHNT and FRNRAP. In nucleotides, the CDR3 is TGTGCTAGTGGTTTGGTGTCCGGGGAGAACTTC. This sequence encodes CASGLVSGENF.

The genes are TRBV5-1 and TRBJ1-2; D remains unclear. The CDR3 contains 13 residues. From germline, CDR1 is SGHRS and CDR2 YFSETQ. The V and J ends lost 0 bases and 8 bases respectively, with 11 bases between them. The CDR3: CASSLAPQRGYTF. The CDR3, as DNA: TGCGCCAGCAGCTTGGCCCCCCAGAGGGGCTACACCTTC. Combining the CDR3 with reference TRBV5-1 and TRBJ1-2 gives the whole variable domain KAGVTQTPRYLIKTRGQQVTLSCSPISGHRSVSWYQQTPGQGLQFLFEYFSETQRNKGNFPGRFSGRQFSNSRSEMNVSTLELGDSALYLCASSLAPQRGYTFGSGTRLTVV.

The chain employs TRBV27 and TRBJ2-1, with a tentative D call TRBD1 (6 bases). The V gene lost 0 bases and the J gene lost 9 bases, with 24 bases spanning the gap. The CDR3 is made up of 18 amino acids. Germline CDR1 and CDR2: MNHEY and SMNVEV (reference sequence). CDR3 in DNA: TGTGCCAGCAGTTTATCGTGGGGCCCGGGGCAGGGGATTGGTGAGCAGTTCTTC. Protein sequence: CASSLSWGPGQGIGEQFF.

This chain joins TRBV7-9 and TRBJ2-5, with 10 positions matching TRBD1. Germline CDR1 SEHNR, CDR2 FQNEAQ (reference sequence). The length of the CDR3 is 15 residues. V gave up 3 bases and J gave up 9 bases; unmatched junction bases: 10. CDR3 in amino acids: CASSLTGQGISAQYF. DNA for the CDR3: TGTGCCAGCAGCTTGACGGGACAGGGGATCTCGGCCCAGTACTTC.

The chain recombines TRBV2 with TRBJ2-5, with 9 positions matching TRBD1. The CDR3 loop spans 15 amino acids. Germline CDR1 SNHLY, CDR2 FYNNEI. V gave up 6 bases and J gave up 6 bases; unmatched junction bases: 11. Here the CDR3 reads CASRADRGLEKTQYF. The CDR3 DNA reads TGTGCCAGCAGAGCTGACAGGGGGTTGGAAAAGACCCAGTACTTC.

The chain combines TRBV11-2 with TRBJ2-7, with 10 nucleotides matching TRBD2. The CDR3 runs 19 residues. Trimming removed 0 bases from V and 2 bases from J; junction bases left unmatched: 13. CDR1 is SGHAT, CDR2 FQNNGV, per germline. The CDR3 bases are TGTGCCAGCAGCTTAGATCTGCCTAGCGGGGGACGTTCAACCTACGAGCAGTACTTC. Translating gives CASSLDLPSGGRSTYEQYF. The complete variable domain, with remaining parts taken from reference TRBV11-2 and TRBJ2-7, reads EAGVAQSPRYKIIEKRQSVAFWCNPISGHATLYWYQQILGQGPKLLIQFQNNGVVDDSQLPKDRFSAERLKGVDSTLKIQPAKLEDSAVYLCASSLDLPSGGRSTYEQYFGPGTRLTVT.

This sequence joins TRBV4-3 and TRBJ2-3; possible D gene TRBD2, 5 bases. Germline V gene data show CDR1 as LGHNA and CDR2 as YSLEER. V was trimmed by 2 bases and J by 3 bases, leaving 12 bases between them. The CDR3 runs to 15 residues. The CDR3 nucleotides read TGCGCCAGCAGCCAACTTTTCTCGGGGACAGATACGCAGTATTTT. It is translated as CASSQLFSGTDTQYF.

The rearrangement joins TRBV29-1 to TRBJ1-3, with D perhaps TRBD1 (5 bases). Trimming pared 7 bases from V and 3 bases from J, leaving 7 bases between. The CDR3 spans 11 residues. Germline assignment: CDR1 SQVTM and CDR2 ANQGSEA. CDR3 loop: CSGTFGNTIYF. The CDR3 DNA reads as TGCAGCGGGACATTTGGAAACACCATATATTTT.

The chain employs TRBV2 and TRBJ2-2, with TRBD2 as a possible D gene (6 bases). This CDR3 is 14 amino acids long. From germline, CDR1 is SNHLY and CDR2 FYNNEI. V lost 0 bases to trimming and J lost 7 bases, with 9 bases between them. CDR3 sequence (DNA): TGTGCCAGCAGTGAAGCGCGGGGAATCGGGGAGCTGTTTTTT. It yields the protein CASSEARGIGELFF.

The chain joins TRBV9 to TRBJ1-4, with TRBD1 identical over 9 bases. CDR1 is SGDLS, CDR2 YYNGEE, per germline. V shed 3 bases and J 8 bases; nucleotides not matched to a gene: 8. CDR3 size: 15 residues. CDR3 in DNA: TGTGCCAGCAGCGACACAGGGGGCGCGGGGGAAAAACTGTTTTTT. It translates to CASSDTGGAGEKLFF.

On this clone: One end of the junction does not line up with germline, which may come from a read error. The chain couples TRBV7-7 to TRBJ1-2; 9 nucleotides align to TRBD1. CDR3 length: 18 residues. Germline V lookup: CDR1 SSHAT, CDR2 FNYEAQ (reference sequence). CDR3 loop: CASSPTGTGPSSNYGYTF. DNA of the CDR3: TGTGCTAGCAGCCCCACCGGGACAGGGCCAAGTTCTAACTATGGCTACACCTTC.

In its sample, this clone was seen once. J is TRBJ1-5 and V is TRBV18; 7 positions match TRBD1. Losses at the gene ends were 1 base for V and 1 base for J; bases not matched to a gene: 7. The CDR3 is made up of 17 amino acids. In germline, CDR1 is KGHSH, CDR2 LQKENI. CDR3 region: CASSPLATGSSNQPQHF. The CDR3 nucleotides read TGTGCCAGCTCACCACTTGCGACAGGGTCGAGCAATCAGCCCCAGCATTTT.

The genes are TRBV6-1 and TRBJ1-2; 7 nucleotides match TRBD1. The germline V gene encodes CDR1 MNHNS and CDR2 SASEGT. This CDR3 has 13 residues. The junction had 4 bases not matched to a gene; V was cut back by 3 bases and J by 6 bases. The CDR3 DNA sequence: TGTGCCAGCAGTGACCGGGACAGCGATGGCTACACCTTC. This translates into CASSDRDSDGYTF.

The gene calls are TRBV6-1 and TRBJ1-4, with TRBD1 matching 7 bases. CDR3 length: 16 residues. V lost 4 bases, J lost 4 bases, and 9 bases stayed unmatched. Germline V gives CDR1 MNHNS, CDR2 SASEGT. The CDR3 loop is CASSGNTGVLNEKLFF. For the CDR3, the DNA is TGTGCCAGCAGTGGAAATACAGGGGTCCTTAATGAAAAACTGTTTTTT.